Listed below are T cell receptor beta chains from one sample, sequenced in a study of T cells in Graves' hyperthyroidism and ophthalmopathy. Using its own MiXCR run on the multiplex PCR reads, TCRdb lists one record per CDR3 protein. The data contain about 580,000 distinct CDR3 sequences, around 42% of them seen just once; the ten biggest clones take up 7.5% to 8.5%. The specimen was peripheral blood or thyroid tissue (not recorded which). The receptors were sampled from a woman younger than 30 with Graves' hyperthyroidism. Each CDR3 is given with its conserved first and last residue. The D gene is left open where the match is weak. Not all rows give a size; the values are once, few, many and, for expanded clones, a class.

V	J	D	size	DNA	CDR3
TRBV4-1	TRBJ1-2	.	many	TGCGCCAGCAGCCAAGGGCAGGGCGATGGCTACACCTTC	CASSQGQGDGYTF
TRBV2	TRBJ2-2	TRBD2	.	TGTGCCAGCAGTGAAGAGGTCGCTGGGACTAGCGGGAGAGTGGCCGGGGAGCTGTTTTTT	CASSEEVAGTSGRVAGELFF
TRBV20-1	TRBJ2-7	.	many	TGCAGTGCTATCCTCCGCGAGCAGTACTTC	CSAILREQYF
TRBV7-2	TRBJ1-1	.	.	TGTGCCAGCAGCTTACCCAGTTGGGGCAGGCACATGAACACTGAAGCTTTCTTT	CASSLPSWGRHMNTEAFF
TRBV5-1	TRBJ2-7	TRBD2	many	TGCGCCAGCTCTTCTAGCGGGAGTAACGAGCAGTACTTC	CASSSSGSNEQYF
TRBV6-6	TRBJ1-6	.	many	TGTGCCAGCAGGCCAGGGAGGAATTCACCCCTCCACTTT	CASRPGRNSPLHF
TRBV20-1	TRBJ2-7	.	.	TGCAGTGCTAGAGACTTTGGGGGAACCTACGAGCAGTACTTC	CSARDFGGTYEQYF
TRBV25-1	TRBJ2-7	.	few	TGTGCCAGCAGTGACAGGGCTCCCTTTTTGGAGCAGTACTTC	CASSDRAPFLEQYF
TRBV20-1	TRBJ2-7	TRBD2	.	TGCAGTGTACTTCTAGCGGGAGGGCCGGAAGAGCAGTACTTC	CSVLLAGGPEEQYF
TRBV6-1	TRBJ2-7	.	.	TGTGCCAGCAGTGAAGAGGGCGCACCCTACGAGCAGTACTTC	CASSEEGAPYEQYF
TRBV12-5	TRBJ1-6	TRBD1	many	TGTGCTAGTGGTTTGGTGGTTGGAGACAGGGGTTATTCACCCCTCCACTTT	CASGLVVGDRGYSPLHF
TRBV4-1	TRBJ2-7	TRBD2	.	TGCGCCAGCAGCCTGCTGGTTGAGCGGGACTACGAGCAGTACTTC	CASSLLVERDYEQYF
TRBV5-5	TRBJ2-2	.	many	TGTGCCAGCAGCGGGGAGTTGGGCGGGATGAACACCGGGGAGCTGTTTTTT	CASSGELGGMNTGELFF
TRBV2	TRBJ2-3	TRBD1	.	TGTGCCAGCGTCGGGACAGAGGCTAGCACAGATACGCAGTATTTT	CASVGTEASTDTQYF
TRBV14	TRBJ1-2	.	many	TGTGCCAGCAGCCAAGAAGGTGGGGCGGGATGGATCTATGGCTACACCTTC	CASSQEGGAGWIYGYTF
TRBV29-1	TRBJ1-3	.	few	TGCAGCGCCCGCAGGGGCTCTGGGAACACCATATATTTT	CSARRGSGNTIYF